Following are 12 T cell receptor beta chains from one sample sequenced in a study of CD8+ T cells in alopecia areata. The treatment is: oral pan-JAK inhibitor, 5-10 mg twice daily. RNA, once extracted, was reverse transcribed into cDNA for use as the sequencing template. Generated by immunoSEQ multiplex PCR, the TCRdb table keeps only in-frame clones and is missing some. This table holds roughly 110,000 clones, 84% found once. The sample consisted of CD8+ T cells sorted from blood, taken at week 24, from a patient treated with tofacitinib. These TCRs come from a human donor with alopecia areata.

The J gene is TRBJ2-1, the V gene TRBV7-2; 8 bases align to TRBD1. The ends lost 4 bases at V and 3 bases at J; junction bases unmatched: 5. Germline V gene sequence: CDR1 SGHTA, CDR2 FQGNSA. This CDR3 has 15 residues. CDR3 loop: CASSSGQGGYNEQFF. CDR3 nucleotides: TGTGCCAGCAGCTCCGGACAGGGTGGCTACAATGAGCAGTTCTTC.

The V gene is TRBV7-9, the J gene TRBJ2-5, with no clear D. Trimming removed 0 bases at V and 3 bases at J, with 8 bases between. From germline, CDR1 is SEHNR and CDR2 FQNEAQ (reference sequence). CDR3 length: 14 residues. The CDR3 region is CASSLAGGEETQYF. The DNA for the CDR3 is TGTGCCAGCAGCTTAGCCGGCGGAGAAGAGACCCAGTACTTC.

This chain uses TRBV10-3 with TRBJ1-3, with D perhaps TRBD1 (6 bases). Trimming cost V 2 bases and J 4 bases, with 21 bases left between them. Germline V CDR1 and CDR2: ENHRY, SYGVKD. There are 18 residues in the CDR3. The CDR3 loop is CAISEIGTRGAYGNTIYF. DNA of the CDR3: TGTGCCATCAGTGAGATCGGGACAAGGGGCGCTTACGGAAACACCATATATTTT.

This clone was seen only once. This chain uses TRBV11-2 with TRBJ1-5, with 7 nucleotides matching TRBD1. Germline CDR1 SGHAT, CDR2 FQNNGV. This CDR3 spans 12 amino acids. J lost 6 bases, V lost 6 bases, and 2 bases had no gene match. CDR3 in amino acids: CASSQGGQPQHF. CDR3 DNA: TGTGCCAGCAGTCAGGGGGGTCAGCCCCAGCATTTT.

This clone was observed a few times. The chain couples TRBV7-2 to TRBJ2-7; D might be TRBD2 (5 bases). V was shortened by 3 bases and J by 4 bases, with 13 bases between the two germline ends. CDR1 and CDR2 from the germline V gene are SGHTA and FQGNSA. The CDR3 is 14 residues long. CDR3 in amino acids: CASSFGGLPYEQYF. The CDR3 bases are TGTGCCAGCAGCTTCGGCGGGCTACCTTACGAGCAGTACTTC.

The rearrangement joins TRBV10-2 to TRBJ1-1; unclear D gene. The V end lost 10 bases, the J end lost 5 bases, and 20 bases lay between the germline ends. The CDR3 is made up of 14 amino acids. Germline V gene data show CDR1 as WSHSY and CDR2 as SAAADI. For the CDR3, the DNA is TGCGCCACCCAAGACCCCAGAGGAGGGACTGAAGCTTTCTTT. Translated: CATQDPRGGTEAFF.

The chain recombines TRBV6-4 with TRBJ2-7; either TRBD1 or TRBD2 may fit D (6 bases each). The CDR3 extends over 12 amino acids. Germline CDR1 reads MRHNA; CDR2 reads SNTAGT. Trimming took off 8 bases at V and 0 bases at J, with 8 bases between the two ends. CDR3 region: CASRGPSYEQYF. In nucleotides, the CDR3 is TGTGCCAGCCGGGGGCCCTCCTACGAGCAGTACTTC.

This rearrangement joins TRBV15 to TRBJ1-5; D is ambiguous. Germline V CDR1 and CDR2: LNHNV, YYDKDF (reference sequence). V lost 3 bases, J lost 7 bases, and 19 bases lay in between. CDR3 length equals 16 residues. The CDR3 reads CATSSALGGHNQPQHF. In DNA, the CDR3 is TGTGCCACCAGCAGCGCTCTCGGCGGCCATAACCAGCCCCAGCATTTT. Looking up the rest from reference TRBV15 and TRBJ1-5 gives the full variable domain: DAMVIQNPRYQVTQFGKPVTLSCSQTLNHNVMYWYQQKSSQAPKLLFHYYDKDFNNEADTPDNFQSRRPNTSFCFLDIRSPGLGDTAMYLCATSSALGGHNQPQHFGDGTRLSIL.

The CDR3 loop reads CAISVDTNLGYEQYF. Here the CDR3 DNA reads TGTGCCATCAGTGTCGACACCAATTTGGGCTACGAGCAGTACTTC. The rearrangement joins TRBV10-3 to TRBJ2-7; D gene unclear. CDR3 length: 15 amino acids. Germline lookup yields CDR1 ENHRY and CDR2 SYGVKD. V shed 4 bases and J shed 3 bases, with 16 bases lying between them.

A single count supports this clone. The chain uses TRBV4-1 and TRBJ2-6; tentatively, D is TRBD1 or TRBD2 (6 bases each). Deletions cut 3 bases from V and 13 bases from J, with 13 bases between. Germline V gene data show CDR1 as MGHRA and CDR2 as YSYEKL. The CDR3 loop spans 13 amino acids. The DNA of the CDR3 is TGCGCCAGCAGCCAGAGGGGGGCACAAGTCCTGACTTTC. Encoded protein: CASSQRGAQVLTF.

The V gene is TRBV7-9, the J gene TRBJ2-7, with 8 bases that match TRBD1. The V segment lost 9 bases and the J segment 2 bases; nucleotides outside the gene matches: 3. CDR1 and CDR2 (germline): SEHNR, FQNEAQ (reference sequence). The CDR3 spans 12 residues. The DNA of the CDR3 is TGTGCCAGTTCGGGACAGGCCTACGAGCAGTACTTC. Translating it yields CASSGQAYEQYF.

This clone has only one observation. This sequence joins TRBV4-3 and TRBJ2-7; 8 nucleotides align to TRBD1. This CDR3 contains 14 residues. Trimming cost V 1 base and J 4 bases; bases outside gene matches: 3. CDR1 LGHNA and CDR2 YSLEER come from the germline V gene. CDR3 region: CASSQGTGRYEQYF. As DNA, the CDR3 is TGCGCCAGCAGCCAAGGGACAGGGAGATACGAGCAGTACTTC.